The present T cell receptor beta chain was sequenced within a study of T-cell memory formation after mild COVID-19. On the study more broadly: For the most part, TCR clusters were specific to one donor.

This clonotype was counted ten times or more. MiXCR, run by TCRdb on the 5' RACE reads, gives a single entry per CDR3 protein. The table shows fewer than 300,000 distinct CDR3 sequences, with about a sixth occurring only once. Per germline, CDR1 SGHTS and CDR2 YDEGEE. Trimming cost V 2 bases and J 8 bases; bases outside gene matches: 4. CDR3 size: 14 residues. Sequencing was performed on PBMCs or a T cell subset sorted from them (not recorded which). The genes are TRBV5-8 and TRBJ1-6, with 7 bases that match TRBD1. The origin of this receptor is a man younger than 30 who had mild COVID-19 (a few samples of this study predate the infection). Cell type and time point are not known. CDR3 DNA sequence: TGTGCCAGCAGCTTCGGACAGGTCTATTCACCCCTCCACTTT. Encoded protein: CASSFGQVYSPLHF.